This passage covers 27 T cell receptor beta chains from one sample sequenced in a study of T cell responses to AZD1222 COVID-19 vaccine. Repertoires were generated with immunoSEQ multiplex PCR, while TCRdb's copy carries only in-frame clones and drops some. Among 80,000 to 100,000 clones, 80% to 95% were seen once, and the ten largest hold around 10%. This specimen consisted of peripheral blood, obtained 28 days after the second AZD1222 dose. The receptors were sampled from an adult who received the AZD1222 COVID-19 vaccine.

The chain recombines TRBV27 with TRBJ1-4; D unresolved. The germline V and J ends were trimmed by 6 bases and 3 bases, with 17 bases remaining between them. Germline V gene data show CDR1 as MNHEY and CDR2 as SMNVEV (reference sequence). The CDR3 runs to 16 residues. The CDR3 DNA sequence: TGTGCCAGCAGCCGTAGTGTGGGCTGGTCTAATGAAAAACTGTTTTTT. This encodes CASSRSVGWSNEKLFF.

The chain couples TRBV4-1 to TRBJ1-6; 7 bases are shared with TRBD1. Germline-derived CDR1 and CDR2 are MGHRA and YSYEKL. V was clipped by 1 base and J by 8 bases; unmatched bases: 17. The CDR3 is made up of 19 amino acids. In DNA, the CDR3 is TGCGCCAGCAGCCAAGTCGTCTGGGACAGTAGGAAGGGCCATTCACCCCTCCACTTT. This gives the protein CASSQVVWDSRKGHSPLHF.

Only one count was recorded for this clone. J is TRBJ1-1 and V is TRBV29-1, with D uncertain. Germline CDR1 and CDR2: SQVTM and ANQGSEA. The CDR3 runs 12 residues. Trimming took off 8 bases at V and 6 bases at J, with 16 bases between the two ends. This chain's CDR3 is CSSGGFVAEAFF. CDR3 nucleotide sequence: TGCAGCTCGGGAGGTTTTGTAGCTGAAGCTTTCTTT.

J is TRBJ1-1 and V is TRBV7-3; tentatively, D is TRBD1 (5 bases). V was pared by 5 bases and J by 11 bases, with 21 bases between. CDR3 length equals 14 residues. The germline CDR1 and CDR2 sequences are SGHTA and FQGTGA. The CDR3 nucleotides read TGTGCCAGCAGCCCCGACGGTGGGACCGGTTTTGCTTTCTTT. This gives the protein CASSPDGGTGFAFF.

This sequence joins TRBV7-9 and TRBJ1-6, with a possible D match to TRBD1 (6 bases). The CDR3 extends over 15 amino acids. V lost 1 base and J 6 bases, leaving 10 bases between the germline ends. Germline V gene sequence: CDR1 SEHNR, CDR2 FQNEAQ (reference sequence). The CDR3 nucleotides are TGTGCCAGCAGCTTAGTCGGCAGGGGTAATTCACCCCTCCACTTT. Amino acid sequence: CASSLVGRGNSPLHF. The entire variable domain, with the rest obtained from reference TRBV7-9 and TRBJ1-6, is as follows: DTGVSQNPRHKITKRGQNVTFRCDPISEHNRLYWYRQTLGQGPEFLTYFQNEAQLEKSRLLSDRFSAERPKGSFSTLEIQRTEQGDSAMYLCASSLVGRGNSPLHFGNGTRLTVT.

The V call is TRBV3-1 (or the pseudogene TRBV3-2), the J call TRBJ2-6, with 9 bases identical to TRBD2. V trimming: 5 bases; J trimming: 0 bases; junction bases outside the gene matches: 5. CDR1 and CDR2 (germline): LGHDT, YNNKEL (reference sequence). The CDR3 length is 17 residues. The CDR3 protein is CASSSGLAPSGANVLTF. DNA of the CDR3: TGTGCCAGCAGCTCGGGACTAGCCCCCTCTGGGGCCAACGTCCTGACTTTC.

The V and J genes are TRBV7-2 and TRBJ1-1, with D tentatively TRBD1 (5 bases). Germline CDR1 and CDR2: SGHTA and FQGNSA. This CDR3 is built from 16 residues. V was pared by 1 base and J by 6 bases, with 18 bases between. CDR3 amino acids: CASSLGQGRRRAEAFF. The CDR3 nucleotides are TGTGCCAGCAGCTTAGGGCAGGGACGTAGGAGGGCTGAAGCTTTCTTT.

The chain links TRBV5-5 to TRBJ2-1, with TRBD2 matching 9 bases. Germline V gene data show CDR1 as SGHKS and CDR2 as YYEKEE (reference sequence). The CDR3 spans 17 residues. Losses at the gene ends were 2 bases for V and 3 bases for J; bases not matched to a gene: 9. CDR3 region: CASSFFIAGGDYNEQFF. Written as DNA, the CDR3 is TGTGCCAGCAGCTTTTTCATCGCGGGAGGGGACTACAATGAGCAGTTCTTC.

The V gene is TRBV7-6, the J gene TRBJ2-1; D might be TRBD2 (6 bases). Germline V gene sequence: CDR1 SGHVS, CDR2 FNYEAQ. CDR3 length equals 13 residues. V lost 1 base and J lost 12, with 13 bases in between. The CDR3: CASSLDGTLGQFF. The DNA for the CDR3 is TGTGCCAGCAGCTTAGATGGGACTTTGGGGCAGTTCTTC. The complete variable domain, with remaining parts taken from reference TRBV7-6 and TRBJ2-1, reads GAGVSQSPRYKVTKRGQDVALRCDPISGHVSLYWYRQALGQGPEFLTYFNYEAQQDKSGLPNDRFSAERPEGSISTLTIQRTEQRDSAMYRCASSLDGTLGQFFGPGTRLTVL.

The V gene is TRBV5-6, the J gene TRBJ1-5; D remains ambiguous. Germline CDR1 SGHDT, CDR2 YYEEEE. CDR3 size: 12 residues. The ends were cut back, 5 bases at V and 4 bases at J, with 7 bases in the middle. The CDR3 here is CASSSLNQPQHF. CDR3 sequence (DNA): TGTGCCAGCAGTTCTCTAAATCAGCCCCAGCATTTT.

V is TRBV12-3 or TRBV12-4 and J is TRBJ1-6, with no clear D. Trimming removed 2 bases from V and 10 bases from J, with 6 bases in between. The CDR3 has 12 residues. DNA of the CDR3: TGTGCCAGCAGTTTATTCGGATCACCCCTCCACTTT. This encodes CASSLFGSPLHF.

This rearrangement joins TRBV18 to TRBJ1-1; 7 nucleotides agree with TRBD1. This CDR3 region has 15 residues. The trim removed 5 bases at V and 4 bases at J, leaving 10 bases unmatched. Germline values: CDR1 KGHSH, CDR2 LQKENI. For the CDR3, the DNA is TGTGCCAGCTCAACCGTTACAGGGGCAGGCACTGAAGCTTTCTTT. It is translated as CASSTVTGAGTEAFF.

This rearrangement joins TRBV29-1 to TRBJ2-7, with 11 positions matching TRBD1. Germline lookup yields CDR1 SQVTM and CDR2 ANQGSEA. V shed 7 bases and J 3 bases; nucleotides not matched to a gene: 5. The CDR3 extends over 13 amino acids. The DNA for the CDR3 is TGCAGCGCCCGGACAGGGGGCTTCTACGAGCAGTACTTC. It codes for CSARTGGFYEQYF.

V usage is TRBV7-3 and J usage is TRBJ2-1; 7 bases align to TRBD2. Trimming cost V 1 base and J 6 bases; bases outside gene matches: 3. CDR3 length: 14 residues. Germline loops: CDR1 SGHTA, CDR2 FQGTGA. CDR3 protein: CASSLSGRGNEQFF. The CDR3 DNA is TGTGCCAGCAGCTTAAGTGGGAGGGGCAATGAGCAGTTCTTC. The variable domain in full, with the rest retrieved from reference TRBV7-3 and TRBJ2-1, is GAGVSQTPSNKVTEKGKYVELRCDPISGHTALYWYRQSLGQGPEFLIYFQGTGAADDSGLPNDRFFAVRPEGSVSTLKIQRTERGDSAVYLCASSLSGRGNEQFFGPGTRLTVL.

V usage is TRBV18 and J usage is TRBJ1-1; the D gene is possibly TRBD1 (5 bases). The V end was cut by 3 bases, the J end by 5 bases, with 16 bases between. Per germline, CDR1 KGHSH and CDR2 LQKENI. The CDR3 runs 15 residues. CDR3 protein: CASSPSPIPGTEAFF. The CDR3 coding sequence is TGTGCCAGCTCACCGTCACCAATTCCAGGGACTGAAGCTTTCTTT.

V gene TRBV4-1 combines with J gene TRBJ1-1; 9 nucleotides agree with TRBD1. Losses at the gene ends were 3 bases for V and 4 bases for J; bases not matched to a gene: 3. CDR1 is MGHRA and CDR2 is YSYEKL in the germline V gene. The CDR3 is 14 amino acids. CDR3 in DNA: TGCGCCAGCAGCCATGAGGACAGGGGCACTGAAGCTTTCTTT. It yields the protein CASSHEDRGTEAFF.

V usage is TRBV6-1 and J usage is TRBJ1-3, with TRBD1 as a possible D gene (5 bases). The length of the CDR3 is 16 residues. Germline V gene data show CDR1 as MNHNS and CDR2 as SASEGT. V shed 4 bases and J shed 0 bases, with 13 bases lying between them. CDR3 nucleotide sequence: TGTGCCAGCAGTGCGGCAGGGCTCCGCTCTGGAAACACCATATATTTT. Translation gives CASSAAGLRSGNTIYF.

The chain joins TRBV18 to TRBJ1-1; 7 nucleotides match TRBD1. This CDR3 is 14 amino acids long. Trimming removed 4 bases from V and 2 bases from J; junction bases left unmatched: 4. Germline V CDR1 and CDR2: KGHSH, LQKENI. CDR3 loop: CASSLRDSNTEAFF. CDR3 nucleotide sequence: TGTGCCAGCTCACTCCGGGACAGCAACACTGAAGCTTTCTTT.

The J gene is TRBJ2-5, the V gene TRBV5-1, with 7 bases matching TRBD2. The ends lost 3 bases at V and 5 bases at J; junction bases unmatched: 7. The CDR3 loop spans 14 amino acids. Germline loops: CDR1 SGHRS, CDR2 YFSETQ. The CDR3 sequence: CASSSLATAETQYF. The CDR3 DNA is TGCGCCAGCAGCTCACTAGCGACAGCTGAGACCCAGTACTTC.

The chain is built from TRBV7-9 and TRBJ1-2; D is possibly TRBD1 (5 bases). The CDR3 consists of 14 residues. Trimming stripped 5 bases from V and 2 bases from J, with 12 bases between. The germline V gene has CDR1 SEHNR and CDR2 FQNEAQ (reference sequence). The DNA for the CDR3 is TGTGCCAGCAGCCCTGCCGGGGGAAACTATGGCTACACCTTC. This gives the protein CASSPAGGNYGYTF.

The chain is built from TRBV9 and TRBJ1-6; D is ambiguous. V was cut by 0 bases and J by 0 bases, with 7 bases left in between. Germline V gene data show CDR1 as SGDLS and CDR2 as YYNGEE. The CDR3 contains 16 residues. The CDR3 DNA sequence: TGTGCCAGCAGCGTAGCTGGGAGCTCCTATAATTCACCCCTCCACTTT. It encodes CASSVAGSSYNSPLHF.

The chain couples TRBV27 to TRBJ1-5; 7 nucleotides line up with TRBD1. This CDR3 is built from 18 residues. CDR1 MNHEY and CDR2 SMNVEV come from the germline V gene (reference sequence). V was clipped by 5 bases and J by 5 bases; unmatched bases: 18. CDR3 sequence: CASSPQTGLTVGDQPQHF. CDR3 DNA: TGTGCCAGCAGTCCCCAGACAGGGTTGACCGTTGGGGATCAGCCCCAGCATTTT.

Only one count was recorded for this clone. The chain couples TRBV6-5 to TRBJ1-1, with a weak D call TRBD1 (5 bases). V was clipped by 0 bases and J by 6 bases, with 14 bases between them. In germline, CDR1 is MNHEY, CDR2 SVGAGI. The length of the CDR3 is 15 residues. Here the CDR3 reads CASSYSGAGRAEAFF. The CDR3 DNA follows: TGTGCCAGCAGTTACTCCGGGGCGGGTAGGGCTGAAGCTTTCTTT.

The J gene is TRBJ2-7, the V gene TRBV11-3; 12 positions agree with TRBD1. CDR1 and CDR2 from the germline V gene are SGHNT and YENEEA. The trim removed 5 bases at V and 5 bases at J, leaving 13 bases unmatched. The CDR3 loop spans 17 amino acids. The CDR3 region is CASSLLLRDRGLDEQYF. The CDR3 nucleotides are TGTGCCAGCAGCCTTTTGCTCCGGGACAGGGGGCTGGACGAGCAGTACTTC.

The CDR3 coding sequence is TGTGCCAGCAGCCAAGGCCTAACTGAAGCTTTCTTT. The encoded protein is CASSQGLTEAFF. V and J are TRBV3-1 (or the pseudogene TRBV3-2) and TRBJ1-1; D gene unclear. Germline values: CDR1 LGHDT, CDR2 YNNKEL (reference sequence). The CDR3 has 12 amino acids. V was cut by 1 base and J by 5 bases, with 5 bases left in between.

The chain combines TRBV19 with TRBJ1-5, with TRBD1 matching 8 bases. Unmatched junction bases numbered 9, after V lost 6 bases and J lost 2 bases. CDR3 length: 16 residues. Germline V CDR1 and CDR2: LNHDA, SQIVND (reference sequence). The CDR3 nucleotides are TGTGCCAGTAGCCGCCCCGGGGGACAGGGCAATCAGCCCCAGCATTTT. Its translation is CASSRPGGQGNQPQHF.

V usage is TRBV7-3 and J usage is TRBJ2-1; TRBD1 matches at 11 bases. Germline V CDR1 and CDR2: SGHTA, FQGTGA. V gave up 5 bases and J gave up 6 bases; unmatched junction bases: 6. This CDR3 has 15 amino acids. Here the CDR3 DNA reads TGTGCCAGCAGCCCATCCGGGACAGGGGGCAATGAGCAGTTCTTC. Its translation: CASSPSGTGGNEQFF. The full variable domain, its missing parts supplied by reference TRBV7-3 and TRBJ2-1, is GAGVSQTPSNKVTEKGKYVELRCDPISGHTALYWYRQSLGQGPEFLIYFQGTGAADDSGLPNDRFFAVRPEGSVSTLKIQRTERGDSAVYLCASSPSGTGGNEQFFGPGTRLTVL.